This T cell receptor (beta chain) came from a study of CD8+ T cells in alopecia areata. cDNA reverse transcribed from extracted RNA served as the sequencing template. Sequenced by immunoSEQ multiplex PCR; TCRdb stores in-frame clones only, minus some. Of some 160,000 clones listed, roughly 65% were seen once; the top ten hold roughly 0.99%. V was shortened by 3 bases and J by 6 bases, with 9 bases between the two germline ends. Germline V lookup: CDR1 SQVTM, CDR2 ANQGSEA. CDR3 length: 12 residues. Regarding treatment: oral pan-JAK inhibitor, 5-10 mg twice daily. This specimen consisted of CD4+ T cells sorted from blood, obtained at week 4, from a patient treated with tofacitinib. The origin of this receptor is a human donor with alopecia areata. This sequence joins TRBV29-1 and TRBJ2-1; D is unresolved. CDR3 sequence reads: CSVEVTGNEQFF. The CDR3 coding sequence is TGCAGCGTTGAGGTTACGGGCAATGAGCAGTTCTTC.